Listed below are T cell receptor beta chains from one sample, sequenced in a study of memory CD4+ T cells and cytomegalovirus serostatus. Profiling relied on immunoSEQ multiplex PCR, and the TCRdb table lists in-frame clones only, not all of them. Among approximately 50,000 clones, around 79% were seen once, and the ten largest hold about 2.6%. The sequenced material came from memory CD4+ T cells from blood. All receptors derive from an adult in good health and CMV-seropositive. Both conserved end residues are part of each CDR3. D genes are given only for firm matches. Clone size is stated in some rows and not others, as once, few, many or a class when expanded.

V gene	clone size	J gene	D gene	CDR3 DNA	CDR3 protein
TRBV4-3	-	TRBJ1-1	-	TGCGCCAGCAGCCAAGCATCGACGGTTATCTCCCGAGCTTTCTTT	CASSQASTVISRAFF
TRBV7-2	-	TRBJ2-3	TRBD2	TGTGCCAGCAGCGTAGCGGGAGGCCCACTAGTAGCCCCAGATACGCAGTATTTT	CASSVAGGPLVAPDTQYF
TRBV30	-	TRBJ1-3	-	TGTGCCTGGAGTGACTCGCAGGGATTCTCTGGAAACACCATATATTTT	CAWSDSQGFSGNTIYF
TRBV5-1	-	TRBJ1-4	-	TGCGCCAGCAGCTTGGGACCCCGGGGAAATGAAAAACTGTTTTTT	CASSLGPRGNEKLFF
TRBV6-6	-	TRBJ2-7	-	TGTGCCAGCAGTTACATGGCGCAAAACGAGCAGTACTTC	CASSYMAQNEQYF
TRBV7-2	-	TRBJ1-1	-	TGTGCCAGCAGACCCGGGACGGCGAACACTGAAGCTTTCTTT	CASRPGTANTEAFF
TRBV5-6	few	TRBJ2-6	TRBD2	TGTGCCAGCAGCGACAGGACTAGCGCTGGGGCCAACGTCCTGACTTTC	CASSDRTSAGANVLTF
TRBV5-6	-	TRBJ2-3	-	TGTGCCAGCCAAGATAGGGGGGATACGCAGTATTTT	CASQDRGDTQYF
TRBV2	few	TRBJ2-5	-	TGTGCCAGCCAGGCTTTGTTTTGGGACTCCGAAGAGACCCAGTACTTC	CASQALFWDSEETQYF
TRBV7-9	few	TRBJ2-4	TRBD1	TGTGCCAGCAGCGCTACAGGGGGCGGAATTCAGTACTTC	CASSATGGGIQYF
TRBV28	-	TRBJ2-5	TRBD1	TGTGCCAGCACCTCGGCCGGGACAGGGGGCGCGGGAACCCAGTACTTC	CASTSAGTGGAGTQYF
TRBV7-2	-	TRBJ1-3	-	TGTGCCAGCAGACAGACAGGCCCTGGAAACACCATATATTTT	CASRQTGPGNTIYF
TRBV5-4	-	TRBJ2-5	-	TGTGCCAGCAGCGGGGGTGAACTATATCAAGAGACCCAGTACTTC	CASSGGELYQETQYF
TRBV5-8	once	TRBJ2-3	-	TGTGCCAGCAGACTCACAGATACGCAGTATTTT	CASRLTDTQYF
TRBV19	-	TRBJ2-7	TRBD1	TGTGCCAGTAGTATGGCTGGACAGGCCTACGAGCAGTACTTC	CASSMAGQAYEQYF
TRBV30	-	TRBJ2-5	-	TGTGCCTGGAGTGGTGGGGGCTTCGAAGAGACCCAGTACTTC	CAWSGGGFEETQYF
TRBV7-2	-	TRBJ1-5	-	TGTGCCAGCAGCTTATCCGGGGGGGGGAGCCCCCAGCATTTT	CASSLSGGGSPQHF
TRBV4-2	-	TRBJ2-3	-	TGTGCCAGCAGCCAAGATACAGGGACTATGGGTGTAGTGGATACGCAGTATTTT	CASSQDTGTMGVVDTQYF
TRBV5-1	-	TRBJ2-3	TRBD2	TGCGCCAGCAGGGAGCTAGCGGGGGCCACAGATACGCAGTATTTT	CASRELAGATDTQYF
TRBV27	-	TRBJ1-5	-	TGTGCCAGCAGTTTAAATGTAGGTCAGCCCCAGCATTTT	CASSLNVGQPQHF
TRBV2	many	TRBJ1-1	TRBD1	TGTGCCAGCAGTGGCAGGGGGCACACTGAAGCTTTCTTT	CASSGRGHTEAFF
TRBV18	-	TRBJ2-2	-	TGTGCCAGCTCACCAAAGCCCAGAAACACCGGGGAGCTGTTTTTT	CASSPKPRNTGELFF
TRBV7-9	medium-sized	TRBJ2-7	-	TGTGCCAGCAGGACGGCGGGAAATGTCTACGAGCAGTACTTC	CASRTAGNVYEQYF
TRBV28	-	TRBJ1-5	-	TGTGCCAGCACCTTGGGGGGGACAATGCTGGGAAGCAATCAGCCCCAGCATTTT	CASTLGGTMLGSNQPQHF
TRBV5-6	-	TRBJ2-6	TRBD2	TGTGCCAGCAGCTTGGTATCAGGGAGGGTTACTGGGGCCAACGTCCTGACTTTC	CASSLVSGRVTGANVLTF
TRBV30	few	TRBJ1-5	-	TGTGCCTGGAGTGTATTCGGGGATTTTCCCCAGCCCCAGCATTTT	CAWSVFGDFPQPQHF
TRBV25-1	-	TRBJ2-2	TRBD1	TGTGCCAGCAGTGATCCCGGACAGGGGGTGGCCGGGGAGCTGTTTTTT	CASSDPGQGVAGELFF